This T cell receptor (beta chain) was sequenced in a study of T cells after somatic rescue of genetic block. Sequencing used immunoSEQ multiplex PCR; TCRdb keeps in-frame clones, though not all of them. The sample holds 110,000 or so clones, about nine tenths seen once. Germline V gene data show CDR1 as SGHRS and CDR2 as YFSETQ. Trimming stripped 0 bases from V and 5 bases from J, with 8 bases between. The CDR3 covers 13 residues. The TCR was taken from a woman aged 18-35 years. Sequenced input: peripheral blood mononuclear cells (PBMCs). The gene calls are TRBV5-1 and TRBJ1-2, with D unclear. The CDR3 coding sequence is TGCGCCAGCAGCTTGGGAGAGAAATATGGCTACACCTTC. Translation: CASSLGEKYGYTF.